These 21 T cell receptor beta chains were all obtained from the same sample, sequenced in a study of Graves' ophthalmopathy and Graves' hyperthyroidism. Amplification of TCR beta CDR3 regions used RNA transcripts. After a first-round RT-PCR with HTBI primers, a second-round multiplex PCR was run. Via MiXCR, TCRdb re-called the multiplex PCR reads, giving one row per CDR3 protein. Here the sample spans 500,000 to 700,000 distinct CDR3 sequences, about 35% being singletons. The specimen was peripheral blood or thyroid tissue (not recorded which). The receptors stem from an adult man with Graves' hyperthyroidism.

This clonotype was counted many times. This chain uses TRBV12-3 or TRBV12-4 with TRBJ1-1, with D perhaps TRBD1 (5 bases). The germline V and J ends were trimmed by 3 bases and 11 bases, with 16 bases remaining between them. This CDR3 region has 13 residues. CDR3: CASSLGMGQGAFF. The CDR3 DNA is TGTGCCAGCAGTTTGGGGATGGGGCAGGGTGCTTTCTTT.

This sequence joins TRBV6-5 and TRBJ1-4, with TRBD1 matching 8 bases. There are 15 residues in the CDR3. Looked up from germline, CDR1 is MNHEY and CDR2 is SVGAGI. V was clipped by 8 bases and J by 8 bases; unmatched bases: 13. CDR3 in DNA: TGTGCCAGCGCCGGACAGGGAATATGTAACGAAAAACTGTTTTTT. It translates to CASAGQGICNEKLFF.

V is TRBV27 and J is TRBJ1-6; D possibly corresponds to TRBD1 (5 bases). V lost 6 bases, J lost 7 bases, and 10 bases lay in between. Germline-derived CDR1 and CDR2 are MNHEY and SMNVEV (reference sequence). The CDR3 loop spans 13 amino acids. The CDR3 DNA follows: TGTGCCAGCAGGCGGGACCGAAATTCACCCCTCCACTTT. Translating gives CASRRDRNSPLHF.

This clonotype has at least ten counts. The V call is TRBV10-2, the J call TRBJ2-7, with D perhaps assigned TRBD1 or TRBD2 (5 bases each). From germline, CDR1 is WSHSY and CDR2 SAAADI. V was clipped by 6 bases and J by 6 bases, with 18 bases between them. This CDR3 spans 14 amino acids. CDR3 protein: CASRSRGERSEQYF. The CDR3 bases are TGCGCCAGCAGAAGTAGAGGGGAAAGGAGCGAGCAGTACTTC.

This clonotype was seen at least ten times. The rearrangement uses TRBV13 and TRBJ1-2; D gene unclear. CDR3 length: 13 residues. Germline V CDR1 and CDR2: PRHDT, FYEKMQ (reference sequence). V lost 5 bases and J 9 bases, leaving 16 bases between the germline ends. The DNA for the CDR3 is TGTGCCAGCAGCCTTCAAGCCCGCCAACGCTACACCTTC. It is translated as CASSLQARQRYTF.

This clonotype was picked up many times. The rearrangement links TRBV7-9 to TRBJ2-7, with D unresolved. V was trimmed by 5 bases and J by 9 bases, leaving 26 bases between them. Germline V gene lookup returns CDR1 SEHNR and CDR2 FQNEAQ (reference sequence). The CDR3 covers 16 residues. The CDR3 DNA is TGTGCCAGCAGCCGAAAATTGGCAGGAATTTACGAAGGGCAGTACTTC. This gives the protein CASSRKLAGIYEGQYF.

There are many counts of this clonotype. The chain employs TRBV19 and TRBJ1-2, with D maybe TRBD1 (5 bases). The V gene lost 1 base and the J gene lost 3 bases, with 15 bases spanning the gap. This CDR3 comprises 16 residues. Germline CDR1 reads LNHDA; CDR2 reads SQIVND (reference sequence). CDR3 nucleotide sequence: TGTGCCAGTAGTATAGGCCTTGCAGGGTCCGACTATGGCTACACCTTC. Translation: CASSIGLAGSDYGYTF.

This clonotype appeared many times. The chain uses TRBV7-9 and TRBJ2-5; possibly TRBD2 for D (7 bases). V was trimmed by 4 bases and J by 3 bases, leaving 18 bases between them. There are 16 residues in the CDR3. The germline gives CDR1 SEHNR, CDR2 FQNEAQ (reference sequence). CDR3 in DNA: TGTGCCAGCAGCTCCTCCCCCGGGGGGCCCAAAGAGACCCAGTACTTC. Amino acids: CASSSSPGGPKETQYF. Looking up the rest from reference TRBV7-9 and TRBJ2-5 gives the full variable domain: DTGVSQNPRHKITKRGQNVTFRCDPISEHNRLYWYRQTLGQGPEFLTYFQNEAQLEKSRLLSDRFSAERPKGSFSTLEIQRTEQGDSAMYLCASSSSPGGPKETQYFGPGTRLLVL.

With regard to this clonotype: This clone may be a read error of a much larger clone one base away. The conserved final phenylalanine or tryptophan is absent from the CDR3, which likely points to a read error. This chain connects TRBV15 to TRBJ1-1; unclear D gene. Germline assignment: CDR1 LNHNV and CDR2 YYDKDF (reference sequence). Trimming took off 1 base at V and 1 base at J, with 7 bases between the two ends. This CDR3 region has 14 residues. The CDR3 spells CATSRVPRNTEAFS. The DNA of the CDR3 is TGTGCCACCAGCAGAGTTCCCAGGAACACTGAAGCTTTCTCT.

The sample holds a few counts of this clonotype. The chain joins TRBV5-1 to TRBJ1-4; 7 bases are a match to TRBD1. Per the germline V gene, CDR1 is SGHRS and CDR2 is YFSETQ. The length of the CDR3 is 16 residues. With V trimmed by 2 bases and J by 10 bases, 14 bases remained unmatched. CDR3 residues: CASSFVREGADGKLFF. In nucleotides, the CDR3 is TGCGCCAGCAGCTTCGTCCGGGAGGGGGCTGATGGAAAACTGTTTTTT.

In regard to this clonotype: The junction does not match germline at one end; this may be a read error. The V call is TRBV25-1, the J call TRBJ1-2, with TRBD1 matching 7 bases. Germline V lookup: CDR1 MGHDK, CDR2 SYGVNS. The CDR3 is 15 amino acids. The CDR3 loop reads CARSSGTVLDYSYTF. The CDR3 DNA sequence: TGTGCCCGCAGCTCCGGGACAGTTCTAGACTATAGCTACACCTTC.

In its sample, this clonotype was seen many times. The chain links TRBV5-8 to TRBJ1-5; 9 nucleotides match TRBD1. The V gene end was trimmed by 4 bases and the J gene end by 7 bases; junction bases not matched to a gene: 9. Germline CDR1 reads SGHTS; CDR2 reads YDEGEE. CDR3 size: 15 residues. Here the CDR3 reads CASSPSGTGLQPQHF. CDR3 in DNA: TGTGCCAGCAGCCCTTCCGGGACAGGGCTCCAGCCCCAGCATTTT.

This clonotype has a handful of counts. V and J are TRBV14 and TRBJ1-2; 8 bases map to TRBD1. CDR1 is SGHDN and CDR2 is FVKESK in the germline V gene. The CDR3 length is 15 residues. The ends lost 4 bases at V and 0 bases at J; junction bases unmatched: 4. CDR3 loop: CASSPDRGANYGYTF. The CDR3 DNA is TGTGCCAGCAGCCCCGACAGGGGAGCTAACTATGGCTACACCTTC.

A few counts support this clonotype. The chain joins TRBV6-5 to TRBJ2-5; D might be TRBD1 (6 bases). CDR3 size: 16 residues. Germline V gives CDR1 MNHEY, CDR2 SVGAGI. V lost 2 bases and J lost 5, with 18 bases in between. CDR3 nucleotides: TGTGCCAGCAGTTACGCTCTGGGACACCGAGAGGAGACCCAGTACTTC. Residues: CASSYALGHREETQYF.

This clonotype was observed many times. This chain uses TRBV5-1 with TRBJ1-1; possibly TRBD1 for D (6 bases). The CDR3 totals 15 residues. Trimming stripped 0 bases from V and 1 base from J, with 10 bases between. The germline V gene encodes CDR1 SGHRS and CDR2 YFSETQ. The CDR3: CASSLAPGENTEAFF. The CDR3 nucleotides are TGCGCCAGCAGCTTGGCGCCAGGGGAGAACACTGAAGCTTTCTTT.

This clonotype was found many times. The chain uses TRBV4-1 and TRBJ2-2; the D gene could be TRBD1 or TRBD2 (5 bases each). V shed 1 base and J shed 1 base, with 10 bases lying between them. The CDR3 extends over 16 amino acids. Looked up from germline, CDR1 is MGHRA and CDR2 is YSYEKL. As DNA, the CDR3 is TGCGCCAGCAGCCAAGTCGAGGGGTTGAACACCGGGGAGCTGTTTTTT. Translating it yields CASSQVEGLNTGELFF.

Ten or more counts support this clonotype. This chain links TRBV20-1 with TRBJ2-7; TRBD2 matches at 8 bases. J was trimmed by 0 bases and V by 5 bases; bases with no gene match: 6. The CDR3 contains 14 residues. Per germline, CDR1 DFQATT and CDR2 SNEGSKA (reference sequence). This CDR3 reads CSAAPGGASYEQYF. In nucleotides, the CDR3 is TGCAGTGCTGCCCCCGGGGGGGCCTCCTACGAGCAGTACTTC.

This clonotype was detected ten times or more. The chain recombines TRBV6-5 with TRBJ2-7; D could derive from TRBD1 or TRBD2 (5 bases each). Germline-derived CDR1 and CDR2 are MNHEY and SVGAGI. This CDR3 has 12 residues. Trimming took 6 bases from V and 2 from J, leaving 8 bases between them. The CDR3 bases are TGTGCCAGCAGCAGGGACGCCTACGAGCAGTACTTC. Its translation is CASSRDAYEQYF.

In its sample, this clonotype was seen many times. The rearrangement uses TRBV24-1 and TRBJ1-5; D not certain. Germline V gives CDR1 KGHDR, CDR2 SFDVKD. V was shortened by 2 bases and J by 8 bases, with 9 bases between the two germline ends. The CDR3 has 13 amino acids. In DNA form, the CDR3 reads TGTGCCACCAGTGATTCGCCGGGAGAGCCCCAGCATTTT. This codes for CATSDSPGEPQHF.

In this sample, this clonotype turned up a few times. V usage is TRBV7-6 and J usage is TRBJ2-5, with D possibly TRBD2 on 7 matching bases. The V end lost 4 bases, the J end lost 3 bases, and 30 bases lay between the germline ends. This CDR3 comprises 20 residues. CDR1 is SGHVS and CDR2 is FNYEAQ in the germline V gene. The DNA of the CDR3 is TGTGCCAGCAGCTCCCTAGCCGGGGGGCCTGTATCCCGAACCGAAGAGACCCAGTACTTC. This gives the protein CASSSLAGGPVSRTEETQYF. The full variable domain, with the rest looked up from reference TRBV7-6 and TRBJ2-5, is GAGVSQSPRYKVTKRGQDVALRCDPISGHVSLYWYRQALGQGPEFLTYFNYEAQQDKSGLPNDRFSAERPEGSISTLTIQRTEQRDSAMYRCASSSLAGGPVSRTEETQYFGPGTRLLVL.

This clonotype was seen many times. This chain uses TRBV6-1 with TRBJ1-2; D is ambiguous. V lost 5 bases and J 13 bases, leaving 20 bases between the germline ends. Germline V gives CDR1 MNHNS, CDR2 SASEGT. This CDR3 comprises 13 residues. Written as DNA, the CDR3 is TGTGCCAGCAGTCCACGATGGGAGGCGGCCCGCACCTTC. It is translated as CASSPRWEAARTF.